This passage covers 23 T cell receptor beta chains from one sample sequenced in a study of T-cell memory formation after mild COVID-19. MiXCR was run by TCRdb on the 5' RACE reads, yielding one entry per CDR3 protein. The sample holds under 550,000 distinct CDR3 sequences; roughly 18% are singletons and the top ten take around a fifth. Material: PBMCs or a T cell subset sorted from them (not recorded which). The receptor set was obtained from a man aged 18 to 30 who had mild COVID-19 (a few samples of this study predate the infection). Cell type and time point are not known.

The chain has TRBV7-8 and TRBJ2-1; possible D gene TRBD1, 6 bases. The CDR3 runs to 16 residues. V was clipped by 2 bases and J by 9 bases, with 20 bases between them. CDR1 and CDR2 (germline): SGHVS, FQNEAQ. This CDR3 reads CASSLPTGWVGSEQFF. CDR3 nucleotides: TGTGCCAGCAGCTTACCGACAGGTTGGGTGGGGAGTGAGCAGTTCTTC. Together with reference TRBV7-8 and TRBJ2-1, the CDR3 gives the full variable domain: GAGVSQSPRYKVAKRGQDVALRCDPISGHVSLFWYQQALGQGPEFLTYFQNEAQLDKSGLPSDRFFAERPEGSVSTLKIQRTQQEDSAVYLCASSLPTGWVGSEQFFGPGTRLTVL.

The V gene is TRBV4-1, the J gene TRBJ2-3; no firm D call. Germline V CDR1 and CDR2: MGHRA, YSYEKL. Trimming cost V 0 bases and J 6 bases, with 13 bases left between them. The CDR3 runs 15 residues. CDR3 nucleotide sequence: TGCGCCAGCAGCCAAGATCGACTTACCTTTGATACGCAGTATTTT. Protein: CASSQDRLTFDTQYF.

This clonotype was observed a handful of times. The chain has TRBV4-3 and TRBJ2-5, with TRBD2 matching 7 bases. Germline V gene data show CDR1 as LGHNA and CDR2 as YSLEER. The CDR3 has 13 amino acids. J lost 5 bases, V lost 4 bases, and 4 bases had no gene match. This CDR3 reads CASSPWGGETQYF. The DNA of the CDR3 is TGCGCCAGCAGCCCCTGGGGGGGGGAGACCCAGTACTTC.

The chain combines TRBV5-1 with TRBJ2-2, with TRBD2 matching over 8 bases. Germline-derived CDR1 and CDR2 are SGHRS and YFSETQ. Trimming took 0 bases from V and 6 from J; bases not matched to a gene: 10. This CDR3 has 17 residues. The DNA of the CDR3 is TGCGCCAGCAGCTTGGCCCCCCAAGCGGGGGAAGCCGGGGAGCTGTTTTTT. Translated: CASSLAPQAGEAGELFF.

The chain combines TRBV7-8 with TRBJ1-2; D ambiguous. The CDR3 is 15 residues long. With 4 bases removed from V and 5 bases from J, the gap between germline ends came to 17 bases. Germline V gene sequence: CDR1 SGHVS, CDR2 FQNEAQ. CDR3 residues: CASSSWTAPGYGYTF. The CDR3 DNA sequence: TGTGCCAGCAGCTCGTGGACGGCGCCGGGGTATGGCTACACCTTC.

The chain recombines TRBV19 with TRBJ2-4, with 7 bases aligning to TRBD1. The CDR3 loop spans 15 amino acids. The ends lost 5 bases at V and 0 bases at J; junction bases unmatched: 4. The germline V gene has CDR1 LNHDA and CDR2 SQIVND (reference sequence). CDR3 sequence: CASSPWTGAKNIQYF. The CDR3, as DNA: TGTGCCAGTAGTCCATGGACAGGAGCCAAAAACATTCAGTACTTC. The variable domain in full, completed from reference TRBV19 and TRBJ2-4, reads DGGITQSPKYLFRKEGQNVTLSCEQNLNHDAMYWYRQDPGQGLRLIYYSQIVNDFQKGDIAEGYSVSREKKESFPLTVTSAQKNPTAFYLCASSPWTGAKNIQYFGAGTRLSVL.

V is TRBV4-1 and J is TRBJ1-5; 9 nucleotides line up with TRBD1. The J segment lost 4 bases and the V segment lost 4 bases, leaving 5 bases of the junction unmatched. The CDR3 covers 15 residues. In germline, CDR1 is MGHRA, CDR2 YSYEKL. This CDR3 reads CASSRGTGWNQPQHF. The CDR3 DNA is TGCGCCAGCAGCCGAGGGACAGGGTGGAATCAGCCCCAGCATTTT.

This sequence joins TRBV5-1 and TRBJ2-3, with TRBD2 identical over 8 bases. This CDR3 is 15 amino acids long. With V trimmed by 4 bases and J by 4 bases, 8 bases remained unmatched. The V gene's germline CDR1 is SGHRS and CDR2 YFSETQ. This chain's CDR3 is CASSSTGTSADTQYF. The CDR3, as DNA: TGCGCCAGCAGCAGTACCGGGACTAGTGCAGATACGCAGTATTTT. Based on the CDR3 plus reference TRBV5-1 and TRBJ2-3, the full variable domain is KAGVTQTPRYLIKTRGQQVTLSCSPISGHRSVSWYQQTPGQGLQFLFEYFSETQRNKGNFPGRFSGRQFSNSRSEMNVSTLELGDSALYLCASSSTGTSADTQYFGPGTRLTVL.

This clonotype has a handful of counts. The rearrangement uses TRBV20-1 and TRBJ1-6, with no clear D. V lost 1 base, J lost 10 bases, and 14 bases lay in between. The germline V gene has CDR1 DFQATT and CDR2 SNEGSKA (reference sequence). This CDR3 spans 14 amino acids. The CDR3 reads CSARVSRTGSPLHF. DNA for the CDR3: TGCAGTGCTAGAGTATCCCGGACGGGCTCACCCCTCCACTTT.

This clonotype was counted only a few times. DNA for the CDR3: TGTGCCAGCACCCTGGGGGGGGGGCTGTACAATGAGCAGTTCTTC. It yields the protein CASTLGGGLYNEQFF. The chain joins TRBV7-6 to TRBJ2-1; TRBD2 might be the D (7 bases). Trimming took 7 bases from V and 4 from J, leaving 17 bases between them. The CDR3 runs 15 residues. CDR1 and CDR2 from the germline V gene are SGHVS and FNYEAQ.

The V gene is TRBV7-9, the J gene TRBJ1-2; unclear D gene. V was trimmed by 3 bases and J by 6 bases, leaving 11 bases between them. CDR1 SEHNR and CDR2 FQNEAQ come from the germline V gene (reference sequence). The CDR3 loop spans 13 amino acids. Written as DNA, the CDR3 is TGTGCCAGCAGCTTGGGGTTAGTCGATGGCTACACCTTC. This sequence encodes CASSLGLVDGYTF. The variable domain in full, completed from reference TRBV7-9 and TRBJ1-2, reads DTGVSQNPRHKITKRGQNVTFRCDPISEHNRLYWYRQTLGQGPEFLTYFQNEAQLEKSRLLSDRFSAERPKGSFSTLEIQRTEQGDSAMYLCASSLGLVDGYTFGSGTRLTVV.

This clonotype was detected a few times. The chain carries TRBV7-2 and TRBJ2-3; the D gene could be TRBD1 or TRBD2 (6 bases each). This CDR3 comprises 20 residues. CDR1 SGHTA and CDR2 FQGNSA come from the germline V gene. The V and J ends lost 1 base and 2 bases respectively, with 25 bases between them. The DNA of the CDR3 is TGTGCCAGCAGCTTAGTCCCTGCGGGACACTCGAGCTGGTTCACAGATACGCAGTATTTT. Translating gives CASSLVPAGHSSWFTDTQYF.

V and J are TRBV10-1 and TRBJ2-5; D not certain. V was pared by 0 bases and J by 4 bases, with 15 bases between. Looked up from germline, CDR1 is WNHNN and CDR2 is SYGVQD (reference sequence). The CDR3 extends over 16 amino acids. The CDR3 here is CASSESPPAGSETQYF. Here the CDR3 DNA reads TGCGCCAGCAGTGAGTCCCCCCCGGCCGGGTCAGAGACCCAGTACTTC.

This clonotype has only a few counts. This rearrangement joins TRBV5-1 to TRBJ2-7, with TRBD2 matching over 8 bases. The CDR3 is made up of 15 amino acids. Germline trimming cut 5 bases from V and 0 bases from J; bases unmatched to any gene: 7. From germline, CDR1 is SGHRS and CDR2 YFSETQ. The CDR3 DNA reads TGCGCCAGCAGAGTCGGACTAGCAAGCTCCTACGAGCAGTACTTC. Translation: CASRVGLASSYEQYF.

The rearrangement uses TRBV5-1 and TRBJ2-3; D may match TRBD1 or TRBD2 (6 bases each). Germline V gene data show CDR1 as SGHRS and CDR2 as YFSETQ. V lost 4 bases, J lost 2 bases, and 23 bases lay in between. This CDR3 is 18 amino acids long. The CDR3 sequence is CASSPLGVEGGFTDTQYF. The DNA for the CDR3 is TGCGCCAGCAGCCCGTTGGGAGTGGAGGGGGGATTCACAGATACGCAGTATTTT.

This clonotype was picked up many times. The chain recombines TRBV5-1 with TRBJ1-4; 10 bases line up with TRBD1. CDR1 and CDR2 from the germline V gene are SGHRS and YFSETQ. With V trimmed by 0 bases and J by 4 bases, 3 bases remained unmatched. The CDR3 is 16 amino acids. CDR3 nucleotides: TGCGCCAGCAGCTTGGGGGACAGGGGATTTAATGAAAAACTGTTTTTT. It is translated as CASSLGDRGFNEKLFF.

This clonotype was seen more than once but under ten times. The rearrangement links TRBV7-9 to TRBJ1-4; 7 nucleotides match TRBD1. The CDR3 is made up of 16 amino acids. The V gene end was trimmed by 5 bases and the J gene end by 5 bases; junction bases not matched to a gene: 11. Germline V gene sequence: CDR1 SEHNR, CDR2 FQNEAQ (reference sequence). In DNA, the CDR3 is TGTGCCAGCAGCATGATTCAGACAGGGCCGAATGAAAAACTGTTTTTT. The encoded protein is CASSMIQTGPNEKLFF.

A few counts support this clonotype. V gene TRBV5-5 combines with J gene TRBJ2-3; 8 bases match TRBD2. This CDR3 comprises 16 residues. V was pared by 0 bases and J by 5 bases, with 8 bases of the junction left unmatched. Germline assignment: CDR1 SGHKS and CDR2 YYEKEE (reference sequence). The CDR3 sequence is CASSLAGGGPIDTQYF. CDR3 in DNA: TGTGCCAGCAGCTTGGCTGGCGGGGGGCCGATAGATACGCAGTATTTT. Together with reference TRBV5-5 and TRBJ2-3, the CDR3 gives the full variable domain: DAGVTQSPTHLIKTRGQQVTLRCSPISGHKSVSWYQQVLGQGPQFIFQYYEKEERGRGNFPDRFSARQFPNYSSELNVNALLLGDSALYLCASSLAGGGPIDTQYFGPGTRLTVL.

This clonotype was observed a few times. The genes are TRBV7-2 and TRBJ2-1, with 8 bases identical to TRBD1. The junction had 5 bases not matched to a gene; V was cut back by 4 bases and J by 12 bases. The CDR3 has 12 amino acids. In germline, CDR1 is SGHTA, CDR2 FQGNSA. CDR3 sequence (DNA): TGTGCCAGCAGCTGGGGACAGGCGGTGCAGTTCTTC. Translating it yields CASSWGQAVQFF.

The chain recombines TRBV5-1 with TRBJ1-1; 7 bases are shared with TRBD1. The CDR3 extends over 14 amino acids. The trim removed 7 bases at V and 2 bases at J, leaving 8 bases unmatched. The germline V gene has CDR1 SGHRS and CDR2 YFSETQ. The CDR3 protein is CASGTRQGNTEAFF. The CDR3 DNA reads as TGCGCCAGCGGAACCCGACAGGGCAACACTGAAGCTTTCTTT.

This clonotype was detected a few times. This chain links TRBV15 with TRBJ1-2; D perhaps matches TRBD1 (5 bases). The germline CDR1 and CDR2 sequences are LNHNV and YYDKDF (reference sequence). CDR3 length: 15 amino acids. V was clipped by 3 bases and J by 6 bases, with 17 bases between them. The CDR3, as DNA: TGTGCCACCAGCAGCGATTGGTCAGGGATGGATGGCTACACCTTC. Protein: CATSSDWSGMDGYTF.

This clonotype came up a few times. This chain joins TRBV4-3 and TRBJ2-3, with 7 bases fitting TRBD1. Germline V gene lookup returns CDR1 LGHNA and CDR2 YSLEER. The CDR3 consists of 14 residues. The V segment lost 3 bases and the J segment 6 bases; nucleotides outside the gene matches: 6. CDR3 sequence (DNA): TGCGCCAGCAGCCAGATAAGCAGGGGGGATACGCAGTATTTT. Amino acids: CASSQISRGDTQYF.

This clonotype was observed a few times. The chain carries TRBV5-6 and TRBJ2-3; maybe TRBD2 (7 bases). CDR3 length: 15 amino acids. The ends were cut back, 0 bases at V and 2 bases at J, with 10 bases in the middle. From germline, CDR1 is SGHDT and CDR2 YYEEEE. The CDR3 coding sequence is TGTGCCAGCAGCTTGGGGGGGGGCCCCACAGATACGCAGTATTTT. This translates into CASSLGGGPTDTQYF.